This T cell receptor beta chain was sequenced in a study of technical replicates of blood from several donors. Measured with immunoSEQ multiplex PCR; TCRdb has only the in-frame clones, and not every one. The repertoire holds 15,000 to 19,000 clones, with about nine tenths as singletons. This clonotype was obtained from a human donor in good health. The sample comprised PBMCs.

CDR3 loop: CASRRGTGDYEQYF. In nucleotides, the CDR3 is TGTGCCAGCAGACGCGGGACAGGGGACTACGAGCAGTACTTC. J is TRBJ2-7 and V is TRBV6-6; TRBD1 matches at 10 bases. V was clipped by 6 bases and J by 3 bases; unmatched bases: 5. Looked up from germline, CDR1 is MNHNY and CDR2 is SVGAGI (reference sequence). This CDR3 region has 14 residues.